These 27 T cell receptor beta chains originate from one sample sequenced in a study of blood T cell repertoires in COVID-19 (dated by TCRdb to 2020 to 2022). The method was the immunoSEQ multiplex PCR assay. TCRdb took over this immuneACCESS table, retaining in-frame rearrangements with V and J assigned. Such tables are incomplete; in checked studies, under half of the missing clones stem from an unresolved V gene, and the remainder is unexplained. A total of 84,000 or so clones appear in this sample, approximately 75% of them only once. The ten largest make up approximately 13% of the sample. Sequenced sample: peripheral blood. Receptors originate from a human donor in a cohort sampled during active COVID-19.

V is TRBV12-2 and J is TRBJ1-2. TRBV12-2 is a documented pseudogene. The CDR3 consists of 13 residues. The CDR3 region has the DNA TGTGCAAGTCGCCCCGCCCTCCCTAACGGCTACACCTTC. The encoded protein is CASRPALPNGYTF.

This clone was detected ten times or more. J is TRBJ1-2 and V is TRBV11-2; maybe TRBD1 (6 bases). The CDR3 sequence is 13 residues long. CDR1 is SGHAT and CDR2 is FQNNGV in the germline V gene. V was pared by 5 bases and J by 8 bases, with 15 bases between. CDR3 nucleotides: TGTGCCAGCAGCCTACAGGGTGCCCAGGGCTACACCTTC. Its protein is CASSLQGAQGYTF.

This clone was counted between two and nine times. The V call is TRBV7-2, the J call TRBJ1-2; 7 bases are shared with TRBD1. Germline CDR1 and CDR2: SGHTA and FQGNSA. After removal of 4 bases from V and 13 bases from J, the junction contained 9 bases not matched to a gene. The CDR3 runs to 12 residues. For the CDR3, the DNA is TGTGCCAGCAGCTGGAAACAGGGGACATCCACCTTC. This translates into CASSWKQGTSTF. Full variable domain (remainder filled in from reference TRBV7-2 and TRBJ1-2): GAGVSQSPSNKVTEKGKDVELRCDPISGHTALYWYRQSLGQGLEFLIYFQGNSAPDKSGLPSDRFSAERTGGSVSTLTIQRTQQEDSAVYLCASSWKQGTSTFGSGTRLTVV.

CDR3 amino acids: CASRAGTGGPYSNQPQHF. CDR3 nucleotide sequence: TGTGCCAGCAGGGCCGGGACAGGGGGCCCGTATAGCAATCAGCCCCAGCATTTT. The J gene is TRBJ1-5, the V gene TRBV7-8; TRBD1 aligns across 12 bases. Trimming took 6 bases from V and 0 from J; bases not matched to a gene: 9. The CDR3 consists of 18 residues. Germline assignment: CDR1 SGHVS and CDR2 FQNEAQ.

The chain is built from TRBV19 and TRBJ2-1; 7 bases fit TRBD2. Germline V gene data show CDR1 as LNHDA and CDR2 as SQIVND (reference sequence). The CDR3 is made up of 17 amino acids. Germline trimming cut 7 bases from V and 0 bases from J; bases unmatched to any gene: 12. The CDR3 loop reads CASNRLGLADSYNEQFF. The CDR3 nucleotides are TGTGCCAGTAATAGGTTGGGTCTAGCGGACTCCTACAATGAGCAGTTCTTC. The full variable domain, in which reference TRBV19 and TRBJ2-1 provide the parts outside the CDR3, is DGGITQSPKYLFRKEGQNVTLSCEQNLNHDAMYWYRQDPGQGLRLIYYSQIVNDFQKGDIAEGYSVSREKKESFPLTVTSAQKNPTAFYLCASNRLGLADSYNEQFFGPGTRLTVL.

This rearrangement joins TRBV5-4 to TRBJ2-7, with TRBD1 identical over 10 bases. There are 14 residues in the CDR3. Germline CDR1 and CDR2: SGHNT and YYREEE (reference sequence). Trimming took 5 bases from V and 5 from J; bases not matched to a gene: 7. CDR3 nucleotide sequence: TGTGCCAGCAGTTTTCTGGACAGGGGGAACGAGCAGTACTTC. Its protein product is CASSFLDRGNEQYF.

The chain is built from TRBV3-1 (or the pseudogene TRBV3-2) and TRBJ1-1, with D possibly matching TRBD1 (6 bases). V was trimmed by 6 bases and J by 0 bases, leaving 11 bases between them. The germline V gene encodes CDR1 LGHDT and CDR2 YNNKEL (reference sequence). The CDR3 consists of 14 residues. The CDR3 coding sequence is TGTGCCAGCAGACAGGGCTCCATGAACACTGAAGCTTTCTTT. Protein sequence: CASRQGSMNTEAFF.

The chain carries TRBV4-3 and TRBJ2-1; D is perhaps TRBD1 (6 bases). Germline CDR1 and CDR2: LGHNA and YSLEER. This CDR3 spans 14 amino acids. Trimming removed 4 bases from V and 3 bases from J, with 10 bases in between. In DNA form, the CDR3 reads TGCGCCAGCAGCCGGGACATATTCTACAATGAGCAGTTCTTC. Protein: CASSRDIFYNEQFF.

V and J are TRBV2 and TRBJ1-2; no clear D gene. This CDR3 spans 13 amino acids. V lost 6 bases and J 1 base, leaving 9 bases between the germline ends. Germline V lookup: CDR1 SNHLY, CDR2 FYNNEI. CDR3 nucleotide sequence: TGTGCCAGCAGCGCACAGAGTAACTATGGCTACACCTTC. This translates into CASSAQSNYGYTF.

J is TRBJ2-2 and V is TRBV19; TRBD2 matches 9 bases. The CDR3 spans 16 residues. V was pared by 4 bases and J by 5 bases, with 8 bases of the junction left unmatched. Germline loops: CDR1 LNHDA, CDR2 SQIVND (reference sequence). As DNA, the CDR3 is TGTGCCAGTAGTAGGGTAGCGGGGGACCAAACCGGGGAGCTGTTTTTT. This gives the protein CASSRVAGDQTGELFF.

The rearrangement joins TRBV5-4 to TRBJ2-3; the D is unclear. Trimming stripped 1 base from V and 0 bases from J, with 6 bases between. CDR1 is SGHNT, CDR2 YYREEE, per germline (reference sequence). The CDR3 contains 14 residues. The CDR3 sequence is CASSLIQSTDTQYF. The CDR3 DNA follows: TGTGCCAGCAGCTTGATCCAGAGCACAGATACGCAGTATTTT.

This chain joins TRBV2 and TRBJ2-7; 8 bases are shared with TRBD1. J was trimmed by 3 bases and V by 6 bases; bases with no gene match: 10. CDR3 size: 15 residues. Germline CDR1 SNHLY, CDR2 FYNNEI. This chain's CDR3 is CASRFGTGRGYEQYF. The CDR3 DNA reads TGTGCCAGCAGGTTCGGGACAGGCCGGGGCTACGAGCAGTACTTC.

The rearrangement links TRBV5-1 to TRBJ1-2, with TRBD1 as a possible D gene (6 bases). Per germline, CDR1 SGHRS and CDR2 YFSETQ. V lost 4 bases and J lost 2, with 9 bases in between. The CDR3 has 13 amino acids. Here the CDR3 DNA reads TGCGCCAGCAGCCCCACAGGGAACTATGGCTACACCTTC. It specifies CASSPTGNYGYTF.

The V and J genes are TRBV7-9 and TRBJ1-5; D possibly corresponds to TRBD1 (6 bases). Trimming took 4 bases from V and 3 from J, leaving 10 bases between them. The CDR3 covers 14 residues. From germline, CDR1 is SEHNR and CDR2 FQNEAQ (reference sequence). CDR3 amino acids: CASSYTGPNQPQHF. The CDR3 region has the DNA TGTGCCAGCAGCTATACAGGGCCCAATCAGCCCCAGCATTTT.

This clone is a singleton in its sample. The gene calls are TRBV7-8 and TRBJ1-2; D not resolved. Between the trimmed V and J ends, which lost 3 bases and 8 bases, there was a span of 19 bases. Per the germline V gene, CDR1 is SGHVS and CDR2 is FQNEAQ. CDR3 size: 15 residues. The CDR3 loop is CASSLGRGGLGGYTF. The CDR3 nucleotides read TGTGCCAGCAGCTTGGGTAGAGGAGGACTTGGGGGCTACACCTTC.

This chain's CDR3 is CASGLGTGTKLDEQYF. Written as DNA, the CDR3 is TGTGCTAGTGGTTTGGGTACCGGGACAAAACTCGACGAGCAGTACTTC. The chain employs TRBV12-5 and TRBJ2-7, with a possible D match to TRBD1 (6 bases). Per the germline V gene, CDR1 is LGHNT and CDR2 is FRNRAP. Trimming cost V 1 base and J 5 bases, with 18 bases left between them. This CDR3 has 16 residues.

The V call is TRBV7-8, the J call TRBJ1-6; 8 bases are a match to TRBD1. The V gene's germline CDR1 is SGHVS and CDR2 FQNEAQ. The CDR3 totals 15 residues. Trimming at V came to 5 bases and at J to 6 bases, leaving 6 bases not matched to a gene. CDR3 sequence reads: CASSPGGSLNSPLHF. Written as DNA, the CDR3 is TGTGCCAGCAGCCCAGGGGGCTCGCTTAATTCACCCCTCCACTTT.

This chain joins TRBV9 and TRBJ1-4, with D perhaps matching TRBD1 (6 bases). Trimming took off 0 bases at V and 8 bases at J, with 11 bases between the two ends. The length of the CDR3 is 14 residues. Germline CDR1 and CDR2: SGDLS and YYNGEE. The CDR3 spells CASSVESRGEKLFF. In DNA, the CDR3 is TGTGCCAGCAGCGTAGAGTCTAGGGGGGAAAAACTGTTTTTT.

The table lists this clone with a few counts. This specimen includes other DNA sequences encoding the same CDR3. The chain links TRBV27 to TRBJ2-3; the match to TRBD1 covers 12 bases. V shed 5 bases and J 3 bases; nucleotides not matched to a gene: 6. The CDR3 is 16 residues long. Germline V lookup: CDR1 MNHEY, CDR2 SMNVEV (reference sequence). The CDR3 nucleotides are TGTGCCAGCAGTCGAAGGGACAGGGGGCCTACAGATACGCAGTATTTT. Translated, it gives CASSRRDRGPTDTQYF.

This clone was detected only a few times. The CDR3 DNA follows: TGTGCCAGCAGTTGGAGACCAACTAATGAAAAACTGTTTTTT. Residues: CASSWRPTNEKLFF. The chain combines TRBV27 with TRBJ1-4; D uncertain. CDR1 is MNHEY and CDR2 is SMNVEV in the germline V gene (reference sequence). The CDR3 runs to 14 residues. The ends were cut back, 4 bases at V and 0 bases at J, with 6 bases in the middle.

V gene TRBV5-1 combines with J gene TRBJ2-5, with D possibly TRBD2 on 6 matching bases. CDR1 and CDR2 (germline): SGHRS, YFSETQ. This CDR3 comprises 14 residues. V lost 0 bases to trimming and J lost 5 bases, with 11 bases between them. CDR3 protein: CASSLGRAEETQYF. The CDR3 DNA sequence: TGCGCCAGCAGCTTGGGGAGGGCGGAGGAGACCCAGTACTTC.

V is TRBV6-1 and J is TRBJ2-7, with D possibly being TRBD1 (6 bases). Germline V gene sequence: CDR1 MNHNS, CDR2 SASEGT. CDR3 length equals 14 residues. The V and J ends lost 2 bases and 5 bases respectively, with 13 bases between them. CDR3 in DNA: TGTGCCAGCAGTGAAAGCCAGGGGAAGGACGAGCAGTACTTC. Protein: CASSESQGKDEQYF.

This clone was seen just once. This chain uses TRBV28 with TRBJ1-1; 8 bases agree with TRBD1. The CDR3 spans 16 residues. Germline V gene lookup returns CDR1 MDHEN and CDR2 SYDVKM. Trimming took 6 bases from V and 0 from J; bases not matched to a gene: 9. CDR3 residues: CASRTSPGQVNTEAFF. The CDR3 DNA follows: TGTGCCAGCAGGACCTCCCCGGGACAGGTGAACACTGAAGCTTTCTTT. Complete variable domain (other parts from reference TRBV28 and TRBJ1-1): DVKVTQSSRYLVKRTGEKVFLECVQDMDHENMFWYRQDPGLGLRLIYFSYDVKMKEKGDIPEGYSVSREKKERFSLILESASTNQTSMYLCASRTSPGQVNTEAFFGQGTRLTVV.

Comment on this clone: Within the sample, other DNA sequences also encode this same CDR3. V is TRBV29-1 and J is TRBJ1-3; D possibly corresponds to TRBD1 (5 bases). Trimming took off 3 bases at V and 0 bases at J, with 6 bases between the two ends. The CDR3 contains 13 residues. The germline V gene has CDR1 SQVTM and CDR2 ANQGSEA. The CDR3 region is CSVEQGSGNTIYF. The DNA of the CDR3 is TGCAGCGTTGAGCAGGGCTCTGGAAACACCATATATTTT.

CDR3 sequence (DNA): TGTGCCATCAGTGAGCGAGGGAATCGCGACGAGCAGTACTTC. Amino acid sequence: CAISERGNRDEQYF. The rearrangement uses TRBV10-3 and TRBJ2-7; D is possibly TRBD2 (5 bases). The CDR3 loop spans 14 amino acids. Looked up from germline, CDR1 is ENHRY and CDR2 is SYGVKD. V dropped 2 bases and J dropped 5 bases, with 13 bases sitting between them.

The V call is TRBV27, the J call TRBJ1-5; D call uncertain. Germline CDR1 reads MNHEY; CDR2 reads SMNVEV (reference sequence). V shed 0 bases and J shed 6 bases, with 15 bases lying between them. The CDR3 is made up of 16 amino acids. DNA of the CDR3: TGTGCCAGCAGTTTATCGGGCCCATTTGGTACTCAGCCCCAGCATTTT. Amino acid sequence: CASSLSGPFGTQPQHF.

V usage is TRBV5-4 and J usage is TRBJ1-1, with TRBD1 matching 9 bases. This CDR3 spans 15 amino acids. Losses at the gene ends were 5 bases for V and 1 base for J; bases not matched to a gene: 6. Germline V gene data show CDR1 as SGHNT and CDR2 as YYREEE (reference sequence). CDR3 coding DNA: TGTGCCAGCAGTCACCCGGGACAGGGGAACACTGAAGCTTTCTTT. Protein product: CASSHPGQGNTEAFF.